The rows below give T cell receptor beta chains drawn from one sample of a study of T cells in Graves' hyperthyroidism and ophthalmopathy. TCRdb re-called the multiplex PCR reads with MiXCR, one entry per CDR3 protein. The sample consists of about 200,000 distinct CDR3 sequences, approximately 16% of them appearing once. Sequencing used blood. These receptors all come from a woman aged 50 to 65 with Graves' hyperthyroidism. CDR3s include the opening cysteine and the closing phenylalanine or tryptophan. A D gene is named only where the DNA matches it firmly. The size of a clone is reported for some rows only, either as once, few or many, or as a class for expanded clones.

D: .; size: .; J: TRBJ2-5; length: 11; V: TRBV11-2; CDR3: CATRTVETQYF; DNA: TGTGCCACACGGACAGTGGAGACCCAGTACTTC
D: TRBD1; size: many; J: TRBJ1-5; length: 19; V: TRBV28; CDR3: CASSSGSTGARYSNQPQHF; DNA: TGTGCCAGCAGTTCCGGTTCGACAGGGGCACGTTATAGCAATCAGCCCCAGCATTTT
D: TRBD1; size: few; J: TRBJ1-2; length: 15; V: TRBV30; CDR3: CAWSTRDRGLNGYTF; DNA: TGTGCCTGGAGTACGCGGGACAGGGGGCTGAATGGCTACACCTTC
D: .; size: .; J: TRBJ2-7; length: 14; V: TRBV7-9; CDR3: CASSQEDISYEQYF; DNA: TGTGCCAGCAGCCAGGAGGACATAAGCTACGAGCAGTACTTC
D: .; size: few; J: TRBJ1-5; length: 14; V: TRBV6-9; CDR3: CASTWEARGQPQHF; DNA: TGTGCCAGCACTTGGGAGGCTCGGGGTCAGCCCCAGCATTTT
D: .; size: few; J: TRBJ2-3; length: 15; V: TRBV12-5; CDR3: CASGLGTTSTDTQYF; DNA: TGTGCTAGTGGTTTAGGAACTACAAGCACAGATACGCAGTATTTT
D: TRBD1; size: few; J: TRBJ1-4; length: 15; V: TRBV20-1; CDR3: CSATRTGATNEKLFF; DNA: TGCAGTGCTACCCGGACAGGAGCAACTAATGAAAAACTGTTTTTT
D: TRBD2; size: .; J: TRBJ2-1; length: 16; V: TRBV5-1; CDR3: CASSHTRAGGGGEQFF; DNA: TGCGCCAGCAGCCATACGCGAGCGGGAGGAGGGGGTGAGCAGTTCTTC
D: .; size: .; J: TRBJ1-1; length: 14; V: TRBV7-2; CDR3: CASSSQGGETEAFF; DNA: TGTGCCAGCAGCTCACAGGGAGGAGAAACTGAAGCTTTCTTT
D: TRBD2; size: few; J: TRBJ2-7; length: 15; V: TRBV6-6; CDR3: CASSYSVSGVYEQYF; DNA: TGTGCCAGCAGTTATTCGGTTAGCGGGGTCTACGAGCAGTACTTC
D: .; size: many; J: TRBJ2-4; length: 16; V: TRBV20-1; CDR3: CSASRPVGGSKNIQYF; DNA: TGCAGTGCTAGCCGTCCCGTCGGAGGGTCCAAAAACATTCAGTACTTC
D: .; size: few; J: TRBJ1-1; length: 14; V: TRBV5-1; CDR3: CASSPSGSNTEAFF; DNA: TGCGCCAGCAGCCCGTCGGGGTCGAACACTGAAGCTTTCTTT
D: TRBD1; size: many; J: TRBJ1-6; length: 20; V: TRBV11-2; CDR3: CASSYPQDRGTALANSPLHF; DNA: TGTGCCAGCAGTTATCCCCAGGACAGGGGGACCGCCTTGGCAAATTCACCCCTCCACTTT
D: .; size: many; J: TRBJ2-1; length: 14; V: TRBV11-3; CDR3: CASSPPGLYNEQFF; DNA: TGTGCCAGCAGCCCTCCTGGTTTATACAATGAGCAGTTCTTC
D: .; size: many; J: TRBJ2-1; length: 14; V: TRBV24-1; CDR3: CATSEDGRYNEQFF; DNA: TGTGCCACCAGTGAAGACGGACGCTACAATGAGCAGTTCTTC
D: .; size: few; J: TRBJ1-1; length: 14; V: TRBV19; CDR3: CASSIGGMNTEAFF; DNA: TGTGCCAGTAGTATAGGGGGAATGAACACTGAAGCTTTCTTT
D: .; size: .; J: TRBJ1-5; length: 15; V: TRBV19; CDR3: CASSAGPGGNQPQHF; DNA: TGTGCCAGTAGTGCAGGCCCGGGTGGCAATCAGCCCCAGCATTTT
D: TRBD1; size: .; J: TRBJ1-4; length: 14; V: TRBV29-1; CDR3: CSVVTGGSNEKLFF; DNA: TGCAGCGTTGTTACAGGGGGGTCTAATGAAAAACTGTTTTTT
D: .; size: few; J: TRBJ2-5; length: 15; V: TRBV12-3/TRBV12-4; CDR3: CASSLVGRSFETQYF; DNA: TGTGCCAGCAGTTTGGTCGGCAGATCATTCGAGACCCAGTACTTC
D: .; size: .; J: TRBJ1-2; length: 14; V: TRBV10-3; CDR3: CATSEYPREDGYTF; DNA: TGTGCCACCAGTGAGTACCCCAGGGAGGATGGCTACACCTTC
D: .; size: many; J: TRBJ2-7; length: 12; V: TRBV2; CDR3: CASSKFQGEQYF; DNA: TGTGCCAGCAGTAAATTTCAGGGCGAGCAGTACTTC
D: TRBD2; size: many; J: TRBJ2-1; length: 16; V: TRBV11-3; CDR3: CASSRAGGSRYNEQFF; DNA: TGTGCCAGCAGCCGCGCGGGCGGGAGCAGGTACAATGAGCAGTTCTTC
D: .; size: once; J: TRBJ2-5; length: 17; V: TRBV6-1; CDR3: CASSEGTAYLRLETQYF; DNA: TGTGCCAGCAGTGAAGGGACAGCCTATCTGCGATTGGAGACCCAGTACTTC
D: .; size: few; J: TRBJ2-3; length: 18; V: TRBV11-3; CDR3: CASSPSRGGAVGGDTQYF; DNA: TGTGCCAGCAGCCCTAGCCGAGGTGGGGCGGTTGGAGGAGATACGCAGTATTTT
D: TRBD2; size: many; J: TRBJ2-3; length: 15; V: TRBV5-6; CDR3: CASSRTSGTSNTQYF; DNA: TGTGCCAGCAGCCGAACTAGCGGGACATCAAATACGCAGTATTTT
D: .; size: .; J: TRBJ1-5; length: 16; V: TRBV19; CDR3: CASSWWRGKGNQPQHF; DNA: TGTGCCAGTAGTTGGTGGCGGGGGAAGGGCAATCAGCCCCAGCATTTT
D: .; size: many; J: TRBJ2-5; length: 15; V: TRBV5-1; CDR3: CASSLEGHAQETQYF; DNA: TGCGCCAGCAGCTTGGAGGGACACGCCCAAGAGACCCAGTACTTC
D: .; size: many; J: TRBJ1-1; length: 13; V: TRBV10-3; CDR3: CAISDGQESEAFF; DNA: TGTGCCATCAGTGATGGGCAGGAAAGTGAAGCTTTCTTT
D: .; size: many; J: TRBJ2-7; length: 13; V: TRBV7-6; CDR3: CASSLGTADEQYF; DNA: TGTGCCAGCAGCTTAGGGACGGCAGACGAGCAGTACTTC
D: .; size: few; J: TRBJ1-5; length: 17; V: TRBV7-2; CDR3: CASSPVGGANSNQPQHF; DNA: TGTGCCAGCAGCCCCGTGGGGGGGGCTAATAGCAATCAGCCCCAGCATTTT
D: TRBD1; size: few; J: TRBJ2-7; length: 15; V: TRBV4-1; CDR3: CASSLILGQGYEQYF; DNA: TGCGCCAGCAGTCTAATCCTCGGACAGGGATACGAGCAGTACTTC
D: .; size: many; J: TRBJ2-1; length: 13; V: TRBV7-3; CDR3: CASSLTNDNEQFF; DNA: TGTGCCAGCAGCTTAACCAATGACAATGAGCAGTTCTTC